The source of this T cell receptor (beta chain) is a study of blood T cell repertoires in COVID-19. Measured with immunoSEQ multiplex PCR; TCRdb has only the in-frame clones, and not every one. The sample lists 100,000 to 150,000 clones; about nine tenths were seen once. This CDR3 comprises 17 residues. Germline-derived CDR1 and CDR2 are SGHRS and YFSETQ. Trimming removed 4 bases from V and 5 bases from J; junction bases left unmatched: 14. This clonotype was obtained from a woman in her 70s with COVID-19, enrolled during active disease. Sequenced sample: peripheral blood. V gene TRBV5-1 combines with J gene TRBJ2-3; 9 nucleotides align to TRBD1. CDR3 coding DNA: TGCGCCAGCAGCCGTGTGGTAGGGGGACAGGGATTAGATACGCAGTATTTT. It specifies CASSRVVGGQGLDTQYF.